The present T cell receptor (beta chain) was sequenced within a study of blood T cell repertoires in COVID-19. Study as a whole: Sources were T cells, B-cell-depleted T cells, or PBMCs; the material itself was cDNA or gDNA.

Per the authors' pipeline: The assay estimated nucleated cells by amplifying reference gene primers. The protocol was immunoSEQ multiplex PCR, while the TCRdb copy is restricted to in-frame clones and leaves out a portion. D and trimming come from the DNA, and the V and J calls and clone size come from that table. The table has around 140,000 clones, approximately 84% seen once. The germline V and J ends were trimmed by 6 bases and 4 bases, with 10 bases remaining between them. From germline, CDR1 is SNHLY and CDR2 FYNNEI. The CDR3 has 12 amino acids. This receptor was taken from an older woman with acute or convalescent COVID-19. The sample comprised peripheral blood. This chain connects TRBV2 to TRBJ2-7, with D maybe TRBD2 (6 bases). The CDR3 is CASRGGLYEQYF. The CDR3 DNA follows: TGTGCCAGCAGGGGAGGACTTTACGAGCAGTACTTC.